The entry below describes one T cell receptor beta chain. Its antigen is as yet unknown. This sample stems from a study of shared clonotypes between healthy human individuals. PCR replicates from unsorted PBMC used around 300 ng DNA, and this amount was 25,000 to 35,000 T cell genomes. Using ten immunoSEQ deep assay plates, investigators sequenced unsorted PBMC DNA. Generated by immunoSEQ multiplex PCR, the TCRdb table keeps only in-frame clones and is missing some. The data show roughly 500,000 clones, with approximately 85% seen just once and roughly 13% held by the top ten. The CDR3 contains 13 residues. Germline lookup yields CDR1 GTSNPN and CDR2 SVGIG (reference sequence). V lost 5 bases and J 2 bases, leaving 13 bases between the germline ends. Study findings and constraints: Clonotype sharing among donors likely depends on sequencing depth.

Recent vaccinations or acute infections were absent in the healthy HIV-negative adult donors. This TCR was sampled from a woman in her thirties or forties in good health. Some clones in this sample may be carry-over from other donors' samples. J is TRBJ2-7 and V is TRBV30; a weak D match, TRBD2 (6 bases). The specimen was PBMCs. CDR3 coding DNA: TGTGCCTGGGGGGTCGGAGGGACCTACGAGCAGTACTTC. Translation: CAWGVGGTYEQYF.